The next 8 T cell receptor beta chains were all read from a single sample in a study of OX40 agonist ivuxolimab in advanced cancers. Assay used: immunoSEQ multiplex PCR; TCRdb lists only in-frame clones, some missing. The sample lists tens of thousands of clones; about 88% were seen once. The starting material was CD4+ or CD8+ T cells sorted from blood, obtained in a trial of the OX40 agonist ivuxolimab. The receptors were sampled from an adult with an advanced solid tumor such as melanoma, head and neck, liver or kidney cancer.

The chain employs TRBV2 and TRBJ1-1; no firm D call. CDR3 length: 11 amino acids. V dropped 5 bases and J dropped 8 bases, with 9 bases sitting between them. Germline V CDR1 and CDR2: SNHLY, FYNNEI. The CDR3 nucleotides read TGTGCCAGCAGTTATGCCCAAGAAGCTTTCTTT. Amino acids: CASSYAQEAFF.

This clone was counted a few times. This chain links TRBV7-3 with TRBJ1-1; perhaps TRBD1 as D (5 bases). Germline V gene lookup returns CDR1 SGHTA and CDR2 FQGTGA. Between the trimmed V and J ends, which lost 5 bases and 8 bases, there was a span of 12 bases. The length of the CDR3 is 12 residues. Here the CDR3 DNA reads TGTGCCAGCAGCCCAGTTGGGGGAGAAGCTTTCTTT. Its translation: CASSPVGGEAFF.

This chain links TRBV5-1 with TRBJ1-1, with TRBD1 identical over 8 bases. Germline lookup yields CDR1 SGHRS and CDR2 YFSETQ. The CDR3 is 15 residues long. The ends lost 6 bases at V and 5 bases at J; junction bases unmatched: 12. The DNA for the CDR3 is TGCGCCAGCAAATACCCGGACAGGGCAGTTACTGAAGCTTTCTTT. This encodes CASKYPDRAVTEAFF. Together with reference TRBV5-1 and TRBJ1-1, the CDR3 gives the full variable domain: KAGVTQTPRYLIKTRGQQVTLSCSPISGHRSVSWYQQTPGQGLQFLFEYFSETQRNKGNFPGRFSGRQFSNSRSEMNVSTLELGDSALYLCASKYPDRAVTEAFFGQGTRLTVV.

The chain employs TRBV5-1 and TRBJ2-6, with no clear D. V was shortened by 2 bases and J by 2 bases, with 8 bases between the two germline ends. The germline gives CDR1 SGHRS, CDR2 YFSETQ. The CDR3 sequence is 15 residues long. CDR3 coding DNA: TGCGCCAGCAGCTTCACCGCGACTGGGGCCAACGTCCTGACTTTC. The encoded protein is CASSFTATGANVLTF.

V and J are TRBV10-3 and TRBJ2-7; a possible D gene is TRBD1 (6 bases). V shed 6 bases and J shed 7 bases, with 19 bases lying between them. Germline values: CDR1 ENHRY, CDR2 SYGVKD. This CDR3 has 14 amino acids. DNA of the CDR3: TGTGCCATCAGCGTTGTTAACTACAGGGAGGAGCAGTACTTC. This gives the protein CAISVVNYREEQYF.

This chain links TRBV5-6 with TRBJ1-4; D is possibly TRBD1 (5 bases). The CDR3 contains 15 residues. Trimming cost V 2 bases and J 4 bases, with 12 bases left between them. CDR1 and CDR2 (germline): SGHDT, YYEEEE. This CDR3 is CASSLRDGDNEKLFF. Here the CDR3 DNA reads TGTGCCAGCAGCTTAAGGGACGGAGATAATGAAAAACTGTTTTTT.

The chain links TRBV7-3 to TRBJ1-1; D unclear. The length of the CDR3 is 14 residues. From germline, CDR1 is SGHTA and CDR2 FQGTGA. Trimming removed 5 bases at V and 3 bases at J, with 13 bases between. The CDR3 loop reads CASSKSSADTEAFF. The CDR3 DNA reads as TGTGCCAGCAGCAAGTCCTCAGCCGACACTGAAGCTTTCTTT.

This CDR3 reads CAMRTGANTGELFF. The CDR3 nucleotides are TGTGCCATGCGGACAGGGGCGAACACCGGGGAGCTGTTTTTT. The V and J genes are TRBV10-3 and TRBJ2-2; 9 bases fit TRBD1. The germline gives CDR1 ENHRY, CDR2 SYGVKD. J gave up 0 bases and V 9 bases, and 2 bases lay outside the gene matches. This CDR3 has 14 amino acids.